This T cell receptor (beta chain) was profiled in a study of blood T cell repertoires in COVID-19. Looking at the study overall: T cells, B-cell-depleted T cells, or PBMCs supplied cDNA or gDNA.

Repertoires were generated with immunoSEQ multiplex PCR, while TCRdb's copy carries only in-frame clones and drops some. The table lists fewer than 100,000 clones, about 83% of them singletons. The length of the CDR3 is 16 residues. Germline CDR1 and CDR2: SGHRS and YFSETQ. The V gene lost 5 bases and the J gene lost 2 bases, with 17 bases spanning the gap. Sequenced: peripheral blood. The clonotype originates from a human donor in a cohort sampled during active COVID-19. The chain combines TRBV5-1 with TRBJ2-1, with a possible D match to TRBD2 (6 bases). Written as DNA, the CDR3 is TGCGCCAGCAGTCAAGTACGGGGGACCCCCTACAATGAGCAGTTCTTC. It translates to CASSQVRGTPYNEQFF.